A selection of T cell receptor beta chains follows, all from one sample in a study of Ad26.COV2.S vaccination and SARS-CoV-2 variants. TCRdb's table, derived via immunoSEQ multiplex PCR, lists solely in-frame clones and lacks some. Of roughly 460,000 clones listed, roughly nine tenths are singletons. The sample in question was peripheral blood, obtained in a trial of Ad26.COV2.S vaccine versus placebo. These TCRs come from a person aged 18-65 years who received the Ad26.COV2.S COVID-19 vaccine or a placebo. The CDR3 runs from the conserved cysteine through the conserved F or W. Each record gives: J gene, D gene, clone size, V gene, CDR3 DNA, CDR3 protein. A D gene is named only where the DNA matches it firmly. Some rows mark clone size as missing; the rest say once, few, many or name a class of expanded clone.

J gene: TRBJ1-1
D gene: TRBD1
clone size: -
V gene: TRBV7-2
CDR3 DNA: TGTGCCAGCAGCCTCGGGACAGTGAACACTGAAGCTTTCTTT
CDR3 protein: CASSLGTVNTEAFF

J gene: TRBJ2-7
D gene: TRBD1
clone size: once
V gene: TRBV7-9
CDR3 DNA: TGTGCCAGCAGCCTGAGACAGGGCGGGTACGAGCAGTACTTC
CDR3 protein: CASSLRQGGYEQYF

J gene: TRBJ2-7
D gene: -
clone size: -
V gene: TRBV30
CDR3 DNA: TGTGCCTGGAGTGTAGAGACTATCTACGAGCAGTACTTC
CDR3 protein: CAWSVETIYEQYF

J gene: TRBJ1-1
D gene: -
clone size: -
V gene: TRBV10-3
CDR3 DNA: TGTGCCATCACTGAACAGGGAGGGACTGAAGCTTTCTTT
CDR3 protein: CAITEQGGTEAFF

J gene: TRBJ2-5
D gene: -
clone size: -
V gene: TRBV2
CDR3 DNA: TGTGCCAGCAGTGAATTGGTAGCGGAAGAGACCCAGTACTTC
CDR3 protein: CASSELVAEETQYF

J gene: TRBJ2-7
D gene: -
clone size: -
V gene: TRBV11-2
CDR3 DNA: TGTGCCAGCAGCGCTAATGGGCAGGTACCCTACGAGCAGTACTTC
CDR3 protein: CASSANGQVPYEQYF

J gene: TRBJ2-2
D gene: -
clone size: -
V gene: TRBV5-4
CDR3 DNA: TGTGCCAGCAGCCCCCGAGGGAGTACCACCGGGGAGCTGTTTTTT
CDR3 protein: CASSPRGSTTGELFF

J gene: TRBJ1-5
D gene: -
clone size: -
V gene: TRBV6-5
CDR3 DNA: TGTGCCAGCAGTTACGCGTATAGCAATCAGCCCCAGCATTTT
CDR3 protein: CASSYAYSNQPQHF

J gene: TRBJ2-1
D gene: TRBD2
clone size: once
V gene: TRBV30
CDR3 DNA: TGTGCCTGGACCCCACTAGCGGATTACAATGAGCAGTTCTTC
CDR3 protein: CAWTPLADYNEQFF

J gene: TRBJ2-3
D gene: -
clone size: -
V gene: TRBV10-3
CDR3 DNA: TGTGCCATCAGTGGGGGGGGACCCGACAGGAATCACCGAAATTTGGACACAGATACGCAGTATTTT
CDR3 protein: CAISGGGPDRNHRNLDTDTQYF

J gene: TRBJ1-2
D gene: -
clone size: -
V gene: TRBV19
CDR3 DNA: TGTGCCAGTAGTACTGCGGTCTATGGCTACACCTTC
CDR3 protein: CASSTAVYGYTF

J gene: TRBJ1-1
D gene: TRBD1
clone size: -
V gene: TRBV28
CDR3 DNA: TGTGCCAGCAGTTTATGGTCCCTGGGACAGGCTGAAGCTTTCTTT
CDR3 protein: CASSLWSLGQAEAFF

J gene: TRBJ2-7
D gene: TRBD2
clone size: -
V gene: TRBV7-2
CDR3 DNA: TGTGCCAGCAGCTTAGTTGTAGGGCTAGCGGGAGGGCCGTCCTACGAGCAGTACTTC
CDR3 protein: CASSLVVGLAGGPSYEQYF

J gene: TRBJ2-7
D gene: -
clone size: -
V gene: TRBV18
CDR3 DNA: TGTGCCAGCTCACCGAGACTAGTGTGGGAGCAGTACTTC
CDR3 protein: CASSPRLVWEQYF

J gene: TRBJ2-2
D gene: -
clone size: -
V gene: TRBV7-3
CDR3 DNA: TGTGCCAGCAGCCCTGGACCGGCGAACACCGGGGAGCTGTTTTTT
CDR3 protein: CASSPGPANTGELFF

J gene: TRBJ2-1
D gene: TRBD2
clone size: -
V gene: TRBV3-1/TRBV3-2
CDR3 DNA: TGTGCCAGCAGCCATCTACAAGCGGGAGTCCCCTACAATGAGCAGTTCTTC
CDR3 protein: CASSHLQAGVPYNEQFF

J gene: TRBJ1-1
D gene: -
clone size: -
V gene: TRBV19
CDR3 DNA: TGTGCCTCAGGGAGGACTGAAGCTTTCTTT
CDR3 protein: CASGRTEAFF

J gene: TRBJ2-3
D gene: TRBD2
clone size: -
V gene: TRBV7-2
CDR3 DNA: TGTGCCAGCAGCTTGGTCCCCGGGAGGGATACGCAGTATTTT
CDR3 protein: CASSLVPGRDTQYF

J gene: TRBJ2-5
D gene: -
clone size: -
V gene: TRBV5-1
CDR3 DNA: TGCGCCAGCAGCTTGGAGGGACCCCAAGAGACCCAGTACTTC
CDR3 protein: CASSLEGPQETQYF

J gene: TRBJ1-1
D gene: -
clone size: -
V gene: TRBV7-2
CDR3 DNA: TGTGCCAGCAGCTTAGTGTGGGGGGTCACTGAAGCTTTCTTT
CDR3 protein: CASSLVWGVTEAFF

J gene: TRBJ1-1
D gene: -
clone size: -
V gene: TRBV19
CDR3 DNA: TGTGCCAGTAGTATAAGTCGGAACACTGAAGCTTTCTTT
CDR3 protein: CASSISRNTEAFF

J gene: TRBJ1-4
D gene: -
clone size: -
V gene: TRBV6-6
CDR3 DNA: TGTGCCAGCAGCCCGGACAGAGTTAACGAAAAACTGTTTTTT
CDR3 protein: CASSPDRVNEKLFF

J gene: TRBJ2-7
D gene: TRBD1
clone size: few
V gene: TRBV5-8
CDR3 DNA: TGTGCCAGCAGCTTAATGGACAGGACCTTTGTCTCCTACGAGCAGTACTTC
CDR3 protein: CASSLMDRTFVSYEQYF

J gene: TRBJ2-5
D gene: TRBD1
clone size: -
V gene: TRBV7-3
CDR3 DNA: TGTGCCAGCAGCCAGACAGGGGCCCAAGAGACCCAGTACTTC
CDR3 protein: CASSQTGAQETQYF

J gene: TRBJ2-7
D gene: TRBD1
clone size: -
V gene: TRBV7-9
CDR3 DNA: TGTGCCAGCAGCCCAGGCAACAGGGGCTACGAGCAGTACTTC
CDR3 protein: CASSPGNRGYEQYF